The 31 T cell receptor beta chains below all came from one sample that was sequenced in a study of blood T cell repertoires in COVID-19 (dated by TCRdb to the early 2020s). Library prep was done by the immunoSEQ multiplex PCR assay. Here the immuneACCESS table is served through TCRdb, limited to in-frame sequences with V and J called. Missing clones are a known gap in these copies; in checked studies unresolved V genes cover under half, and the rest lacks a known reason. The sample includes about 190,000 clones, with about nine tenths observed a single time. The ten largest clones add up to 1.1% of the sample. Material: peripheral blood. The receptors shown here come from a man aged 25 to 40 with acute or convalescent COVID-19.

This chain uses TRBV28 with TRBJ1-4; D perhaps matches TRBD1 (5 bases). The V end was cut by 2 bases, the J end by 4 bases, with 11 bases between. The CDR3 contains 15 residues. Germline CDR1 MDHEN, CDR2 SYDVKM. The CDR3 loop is CASSLAGRFNEKLFF. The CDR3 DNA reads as TGTGCCAGCAGTTTAGCGGGACGGTTTAATGAAAAACTGTTTTTT.

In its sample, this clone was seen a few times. CDR3: CASSIDSNNYGYTF. DNA for the CDR3: TGCGCCAGCAGCATAGACAGCAATAACTATGGCTACACCTTC. V is TRBV5-1 and J is TRBJ1-2, with D possibly TRBD1 on 5 matching bases. The V end lost 4 bases, the J end lost 1 base, and 11 bases lay between the germline ends. Germline V lookup: CDR1 SGHRS, CDR2 YFSETQ. This CDR3 is built from 14 residues.

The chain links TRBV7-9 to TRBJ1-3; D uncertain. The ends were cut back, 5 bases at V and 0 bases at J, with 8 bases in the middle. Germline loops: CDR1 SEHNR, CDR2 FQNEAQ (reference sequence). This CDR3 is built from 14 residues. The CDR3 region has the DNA TGTGCCAGCAGCCCAACAAACTCTGGAAACACCATATATTTT. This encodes CASSPTNSGNTIYF. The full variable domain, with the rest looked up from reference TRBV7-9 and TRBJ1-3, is DTGVSQNPRHKITKRGQNVTFRCDPISEHNRLYWYRQTLGQGPEFLTYFQNEAQLEKSRLLSDRFSAERPKGSFSTLEIQRTEQGDSAMYLCASSPTNSGNTIYFGEGSWLTVV.

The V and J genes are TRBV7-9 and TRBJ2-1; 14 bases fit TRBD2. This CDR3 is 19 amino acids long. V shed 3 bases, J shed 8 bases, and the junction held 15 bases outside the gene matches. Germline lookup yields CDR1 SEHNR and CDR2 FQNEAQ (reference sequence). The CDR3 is CASSFPPGTSGRGNDEQFF. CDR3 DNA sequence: TGTGCCAGCAGCTTCCCACCCGGGACTAGCGGGAGAGGAAACGATGAGCAGTTCTTC.

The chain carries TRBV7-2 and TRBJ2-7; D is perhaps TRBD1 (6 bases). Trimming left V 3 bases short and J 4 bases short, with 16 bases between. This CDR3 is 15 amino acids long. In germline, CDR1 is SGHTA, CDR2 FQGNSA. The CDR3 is CASSFMDRGGYEQYF. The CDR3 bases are TGTGCCAGCAGCTTCATGGACAGAGGGGGTTACGAGCAGTACTTC.

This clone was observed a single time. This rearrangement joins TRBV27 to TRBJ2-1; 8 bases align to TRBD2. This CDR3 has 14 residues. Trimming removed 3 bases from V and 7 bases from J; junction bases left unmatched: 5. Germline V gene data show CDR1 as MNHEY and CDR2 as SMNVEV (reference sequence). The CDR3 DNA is TGTGCCAGCAGTTTCACGGGCGGGGGGAATGAGCAGTTCTTC. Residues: CASSFTGGGNEQFF.

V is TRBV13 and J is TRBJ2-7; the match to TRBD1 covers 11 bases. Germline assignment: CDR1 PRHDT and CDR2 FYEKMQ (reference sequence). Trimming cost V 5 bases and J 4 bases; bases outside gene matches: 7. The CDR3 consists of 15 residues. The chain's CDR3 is CASSPNRDRGYEQYF. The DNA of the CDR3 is TGTGCCAGCAGCCCTAACCGGGACAGGGGGTACGAGCAGTACTTC.

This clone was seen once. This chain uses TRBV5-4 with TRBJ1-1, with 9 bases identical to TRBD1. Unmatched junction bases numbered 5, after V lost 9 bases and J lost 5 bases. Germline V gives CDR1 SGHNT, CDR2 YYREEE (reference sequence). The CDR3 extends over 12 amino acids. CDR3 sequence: CATQQGATEAFF. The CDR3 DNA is TGTGCCACGCAACAGGGGGCAACTGAAGCTTTCTTT.

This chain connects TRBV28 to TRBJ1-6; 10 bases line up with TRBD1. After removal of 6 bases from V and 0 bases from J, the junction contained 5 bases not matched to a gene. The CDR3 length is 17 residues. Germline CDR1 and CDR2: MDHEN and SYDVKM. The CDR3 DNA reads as TGTGCCAGCAGGGGACAGGGGATCGGCTCCTATAATTCACCCCTCCACTTT. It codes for CASRGQGIGSYNSPLHF.

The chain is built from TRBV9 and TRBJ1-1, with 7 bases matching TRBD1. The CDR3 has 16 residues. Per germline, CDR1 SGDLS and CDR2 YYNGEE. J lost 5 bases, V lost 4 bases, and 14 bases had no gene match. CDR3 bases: TGTGCCAGCAGCCCGAGGACAGGCGCGGGGGGGACTGAAGCTTTCTTT. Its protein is CASSPRTGAGGTEAFF.

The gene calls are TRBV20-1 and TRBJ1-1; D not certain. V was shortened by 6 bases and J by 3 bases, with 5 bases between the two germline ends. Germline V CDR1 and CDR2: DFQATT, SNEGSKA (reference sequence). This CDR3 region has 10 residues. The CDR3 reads CSALYTEAFF. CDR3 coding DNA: TGCAGTGCCTTATACACTGAAGCTTTCTTT.

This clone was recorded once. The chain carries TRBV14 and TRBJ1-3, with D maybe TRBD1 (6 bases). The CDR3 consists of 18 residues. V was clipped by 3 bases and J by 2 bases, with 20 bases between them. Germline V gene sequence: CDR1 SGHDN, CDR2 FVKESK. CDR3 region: CASSHPSQGPMAGNTIYF. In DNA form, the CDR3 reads TGTGCCAGCAGCCACCCGAGCCAGGGGCCGATGGCTGGAAACACCATATATTTT.

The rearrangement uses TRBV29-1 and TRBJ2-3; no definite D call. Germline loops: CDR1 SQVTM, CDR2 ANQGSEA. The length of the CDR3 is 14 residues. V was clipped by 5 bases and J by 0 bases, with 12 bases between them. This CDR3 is CSVCGSASTDTQYF. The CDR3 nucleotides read TGCAGCGTTTGTGGCAGCGCTAGCACAGATACGCAGTATTTT.

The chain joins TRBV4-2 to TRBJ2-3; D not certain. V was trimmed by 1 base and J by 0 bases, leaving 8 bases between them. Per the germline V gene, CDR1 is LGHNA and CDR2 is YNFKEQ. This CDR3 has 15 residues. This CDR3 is CASSQAPTSTDTQYF. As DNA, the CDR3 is TGTGCCAGCAGCCAAGCTCCGACTAGCACAGATACGCAGTATTTT.

The CDR3 region has the DNA TGTGCCAGCAGTCAGGGCATACCGGAGACCCAGTACTTC. Its translation is CASSQGIPETQYF. This rearrangement joins TRBV7-3 to TRBJ2-5; a possible D gene is TRBD1 (5 bases). The V end lost 6 bases, the J end lost 5 bases, and 13 bases lay between the germline ends. Germline CDR1 reads SGHTA; CDR2 reads FQGTGA. The CDR3 is 13 amino acids.

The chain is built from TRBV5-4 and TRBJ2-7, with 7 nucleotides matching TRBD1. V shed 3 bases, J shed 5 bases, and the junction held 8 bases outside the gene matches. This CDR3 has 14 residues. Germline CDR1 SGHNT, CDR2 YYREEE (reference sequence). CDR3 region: CASSSGTDLHEQYF. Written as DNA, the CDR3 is TGTGCCAGCAGCTCCGGGACAGACCTACACGAGCAGTACTTC.

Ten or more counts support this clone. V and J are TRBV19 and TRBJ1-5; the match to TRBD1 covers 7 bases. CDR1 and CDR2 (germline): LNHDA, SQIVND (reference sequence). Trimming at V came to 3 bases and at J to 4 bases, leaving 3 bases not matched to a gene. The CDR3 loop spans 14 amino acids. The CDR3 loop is CASSIMTGNQPQHF. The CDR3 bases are TGTGCCAGTAGTATTATGACAGGGAATCAGCCCCAGCATTTT.

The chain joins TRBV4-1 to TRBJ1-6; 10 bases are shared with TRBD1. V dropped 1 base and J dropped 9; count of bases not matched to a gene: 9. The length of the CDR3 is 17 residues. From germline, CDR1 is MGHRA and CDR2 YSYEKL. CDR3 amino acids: CASSQAGGQGYGSPLHF. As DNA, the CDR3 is TGCGCCAGCAGCCAAGCGGGGGGACAGGGGTACGGTTCACCCCTCCACTTT.

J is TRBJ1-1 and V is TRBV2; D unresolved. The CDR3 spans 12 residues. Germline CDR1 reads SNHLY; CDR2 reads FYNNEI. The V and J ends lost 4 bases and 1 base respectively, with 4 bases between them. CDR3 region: CASSAGNTEAFF. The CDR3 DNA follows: TGTGCCAGCAGTGCGGGGAACACTGAAGCTTTCTTT.

The CDR3 DNA reads as TGTGCCAGCAGCTTAGGTTCGGACAGCCGCTACGAGCAGTACTTC. Its protein product is CASSLGSDSRYEQYF. This sequence joins TRBV11-2 and TRBJ2-7, with D possibly matching TRBD1 (6 bases). Looked up from germline, CDR1 is SGHAT and CDR2 is FQNNGV. There are 15 residues in the CDR3. Trimming left V 1 base short and J 3 bases short, with 13 bases between.

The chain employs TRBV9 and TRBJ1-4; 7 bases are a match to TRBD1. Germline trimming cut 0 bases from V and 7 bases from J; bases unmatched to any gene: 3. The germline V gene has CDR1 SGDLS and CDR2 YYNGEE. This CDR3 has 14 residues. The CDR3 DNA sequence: TGTGCCAGCAGCGTAGGAGGGACAGCTGAAAAACTGTTTTTT. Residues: CASSVGGTAEKLFF.

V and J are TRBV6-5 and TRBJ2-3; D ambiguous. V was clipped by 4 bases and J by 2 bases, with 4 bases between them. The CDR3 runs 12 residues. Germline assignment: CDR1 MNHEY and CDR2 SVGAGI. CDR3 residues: CASSSYTDTQYF. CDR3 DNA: TGTGCCAGCAGTTCGTACACAGATACGCAGTATTTT.

CDR3 sequence reads: CASSPDRDNTQYF. The CDR3 region has the DNA TGTGCCAGCAGCCCGGACAGGGATAATACGCAGTATTTT. This chain joins TRBV5-4 and TRBJ2-3; 8 bases line up with TRBD1. The germline V gene encodes CDR1 SGHNT and CDR2 YYREEE (reference sequence). Trimming removed 4 bases from V and 7 bases from J; junction bases left unmatched: 5. The CDR3 contains 13 residues.

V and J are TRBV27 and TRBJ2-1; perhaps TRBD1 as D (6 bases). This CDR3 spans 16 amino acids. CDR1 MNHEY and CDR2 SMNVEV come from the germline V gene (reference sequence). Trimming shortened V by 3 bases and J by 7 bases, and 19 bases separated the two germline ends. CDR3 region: CASSFLDSWKKNEQFF. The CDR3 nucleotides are TGTGCCAGCAGTTTCCTGGACAGTTGGAAAAAGAATGAGCAGTTCTTC.

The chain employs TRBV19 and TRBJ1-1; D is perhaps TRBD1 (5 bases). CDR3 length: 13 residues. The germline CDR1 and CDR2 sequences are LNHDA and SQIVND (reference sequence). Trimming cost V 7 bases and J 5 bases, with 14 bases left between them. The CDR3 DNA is TGTGCCAGTAAGGTCTCTGGGGCGACTGAAGCTTTCTTT. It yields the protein CASKVSGATEAFF.

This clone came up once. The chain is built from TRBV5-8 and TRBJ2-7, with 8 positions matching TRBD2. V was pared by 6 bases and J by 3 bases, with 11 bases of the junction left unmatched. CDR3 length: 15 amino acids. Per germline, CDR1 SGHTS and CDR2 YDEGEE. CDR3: CASIWRVAGNYEQYF. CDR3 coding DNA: TGTGCCAGCATCTGGAGGGTAGCGGGGAACTACGAGCAGTACTTC.

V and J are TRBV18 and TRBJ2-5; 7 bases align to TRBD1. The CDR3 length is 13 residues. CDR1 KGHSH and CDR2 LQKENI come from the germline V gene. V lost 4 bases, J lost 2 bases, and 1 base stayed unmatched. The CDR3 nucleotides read TGTGCCAGCTCACAGGGACAGCAAGAGACCCAGTACTTC. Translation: CASSQGQQETQYF.

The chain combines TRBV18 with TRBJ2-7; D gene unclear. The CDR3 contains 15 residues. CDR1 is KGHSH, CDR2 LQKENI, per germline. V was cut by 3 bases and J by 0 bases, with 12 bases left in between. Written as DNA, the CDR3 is TGTGCCAGCTCACCCCGCGTAGACACCTCCTACGAGCAGTACTTC. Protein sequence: CASSPRVDTSYEQYF.

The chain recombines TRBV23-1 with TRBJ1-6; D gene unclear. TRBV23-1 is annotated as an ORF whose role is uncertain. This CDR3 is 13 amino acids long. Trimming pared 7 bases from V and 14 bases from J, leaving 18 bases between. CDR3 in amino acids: CASTRNQRRTLHF. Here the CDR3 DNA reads TGCGCCAGCACCCGAAACCAAAGGAGGACCCTCCACTTT.

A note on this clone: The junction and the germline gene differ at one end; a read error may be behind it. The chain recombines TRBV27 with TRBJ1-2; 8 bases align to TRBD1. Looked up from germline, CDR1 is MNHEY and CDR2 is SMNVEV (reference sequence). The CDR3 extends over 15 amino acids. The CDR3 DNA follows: TGTGCCAGCAGCTTATATGGGACAGGCGTCTATGGCTACACCTTC. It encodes CASSLYGTGVYGYTF.

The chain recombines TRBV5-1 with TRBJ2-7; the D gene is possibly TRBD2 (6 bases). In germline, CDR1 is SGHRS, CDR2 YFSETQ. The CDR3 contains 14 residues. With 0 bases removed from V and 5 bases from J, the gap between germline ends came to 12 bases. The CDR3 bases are TGCGCCAGCAGCTTGGTCGGGGGTAGAGACGAGCAGTACTTC. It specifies CASSLVGGRDEQYF.